Shown below are 18 T cell receptor beta chains from a single sample sequenced in a study of cytomegalovirus exposure and HLA in healthy donors. Vbeta (60) and Jbeta (13) primers were used in the PCR. The table came from immunoSEQ multiplex PCR; TCRdb's copy has only in-frame clones and leaves some out. The repertoire has fewer than 150,000 clones, roughly 80% of them found once; the top ten carry around 4%. Sequencing was performed on PBMCs. These receptor sequences come from a man in his forties in good health and CMV-seropositive.

The CDR3 loop is CASSYRESTYEQYF. The CDR3 DNA sequence: TGTGCCAGCAGTTACCGGGAGTCAACCTACGAGCAGTACTTC. The chain combines TRBV6-6 with TRBJ2-7; D is possibly TRBD2 (6 bases). The CDR3 runs to 14 residues. Germline values: CDR1 MNHNY, CDR2 SVGAGI (reference sequence). The germline V and J ends were trimmed by 2 bases and 2 bases, with 10 bases remaining between them.

J is TRBJ1-3 and V is TRBV19; D remains unclear. CDR1 and CDR2 (germline): LNHDA, SQIVND (reference sequence). This CDR3 spans 16 amino acids. V gave up 5 bases and J gave up 0 bases, with 14 bases separating them. In DNA, the CDR3 is TGTGCCAGTAGTCCCCTCCGTGAGGACTCTGGAAACACCATATATTTT. This codes for CASSPLREDSGNTIYF.

This chain uses TRBV29-1 with TRBJ2-7, with TRBD2 matching 9 bases. Germline CDR1 reads SQVTM; CDR2 reads ANQGSEA. Trimming cost V 6 bases and J 4 bases; bases outside gene matches: 13. The CDR3 length is 15 residues. CDR3 in DNA: TGCAGCGTCCGCCGCAGAGGGCGGGGGGGGTACGAGCAGTACTTC. Translating it yields CSVRRRGRGGYEQYF.

The chain has TRBV27 and TRBJ2-5; the match to TRBD2 covers 10 bases. The CDR3 spans 15 residues. The junction had 8 bases not matched to a gene; V was cut back by 5 bases and J by 5 bases. CDR1 is MNHEY and CDR2 is SMNVEV in the germline V gene (reference sequence). The CDR3 reads CASSRKLSGGETQYF. The CDR3, as DNA: TGTGCCAGCAGTCGTAAACTTAGCGGGGGGGAGACCCAGTACTTC.

DNA of the CDR3: TGTGCCAGCAGCCGGACTAGCGGGAGCTCCTACAATGAGCAGTTCTTC. It specifies CASSRTSGSSYNEQFF. The V call is TRBV14, the J call TRBJ2-1; TRBD2 aligns across 13 bases. After removal of 4 bases from V and 0 bases from J, the junction contained 0 bases not matched to a gene. Germline V gene lookup returns CDR1 SGHDN and CDR2 FVKESK. The CDR3 loop spans 16 amino acids.

CDR3 amino acids: CAWSVRVSQPQHF. CDR3 nucleotides: TGTGCCTGGAGTGTACGGGTTTCTCAGCCCCAGCATTTT. V and J are TRBV30 and TRBJ1-5; D uncertain. Germline lookup yields CDR1 GTSNPN and CDR2 SVGIG (reference sequence). With 0 bases removed from V and 6 bases from J, the gap between germline ends came to 9 bases. CDR3 length equals 13 residues.

The genes are TRBV4-1 and TRBJ2-5, with a tentative D call TRBD2 (6 bases). Deletions cut 0 bases from V and 6 bases from J, with 14 bases between. Germline assignment: CDR1 MGHRA and CDR2 YSYEKL. The CDR3 has 15 amino acids. Written as DNA, the CDR3 is TGCGCCAGCAGCCAAGACTATACGGGAGCGAAGACCCAGTACTTC. Translating it yields CASSQDYTGAKTQYF.

The chain links TRBV19 to TRBJ2-1; possibly TRBD1 for D (6 bases). Germline loops: CDR1 LNHDA, CDR2 SQIVND (reference sequence). The CDR3 is 12 amino acids. V was pared by 11 bases and J by 3 bases, with 11 bases between. The CDR3 sequence is CASRTDYNEQFF. For the CDR3, the DNA is TGTGCCTCAAGGACAGACTACAATGAGCAGTTCTTC.

The CDR3 DNA reads as TGTGCCAGCAGTTCCCGACCGGGACTAGCGGAGACCCAGTACTTC. This translates into CASSSRPGLAETQYF. The V and J genes are TRBV25-1 and TRBJ2-5; 10 nucleotides agree with TRBD2. Germline CDR1 reads MGHDK; CDR2 reads SYGVNS. J lost 5 bases, V lost 5 bases, and 8 bases had no gene match. The CDR3 has 15 amino acids.

V gene TRBV5-6 combines with J gene TRBJ1-1; D unclear. Germline V gene lookup returns CDR1 SGHDT and CDR2 YYEEEE. Trimming shortened V by 6 bases and J by 3 bases, and 15 bases separated the two germline ends. The CDR3 is 14 amino acids. The CDR3 loop is CASTDDNIHTEAFF. The CDR3 DNA reads as TGTGCCAGCACTGATGACAATATCCACACTGAAGCTTTCTTT.

Comment on this clone: The germline gene is not matched at one end of the junction; a read error may be the cause. Here the CDR3 DNA reads TGTGCCAGCAGCCAAGATGATAATAGCAATCAGCCTCAGCATTTT. Translation gives CASSQDDNSNQPQHF. The V call is TRBV4-2, the J call TRBJ1-5; D not certain. CDR3 length equals 15 residues. Germline CDR1 LGHNA, CDR2 YNFKEQ.

The chain joins TRBV9 to TRBJ2-5; 14 positions agree with TRBD2. V lost 0 bases to trimming and J lost 3 bases; unmatched junction nucleotides: 7. Germline V gene sequence: CDR1 SGDLS, CDR2 YYNGEE. This CDR3 is built from 18 residues. The CDR3 reads CASSVDEPGLAGEETQYF. The CDR3 DNA follows: TGTGCCAGCAGCGTAGATGAGCCGGGACTAGCGGGAGAAGAGACCCAGTACTTC.

The rearrangement joins TRBV29-1 to TRBJ2-1, with D perhaps matching TRBD2 (6 bases). Germline values: CDR1 SQVTM, CDR2 ANQGSEA. The CDR3 has 12 amino acids. Between the trimmed V and J ends, which lost 1 base and 10 bases, there was a span of 11 bases. CDR3 protein: CSVEGGVVEQFF. The CDR3 DNA reads as TGCAGCGTTGAAGGCGGGGTCGTGGAGCAGTTCTTC.

V usage is TRBV14 and J usage is TRBJ2-1, with D possibly matching TRBD1 (5 bases). From germline, CDR1 is SGHDN and CDR2 FVKESK. Trimming took 3 bases from V and 8 from J, leaving 20 bases between them. This CDR3 contains 16 residues. The CDR3: CASSHPRALRDHEQFF. CDR3 nucleotide sequence: TGTGCCAGCAGCCACCCTAGAGCCCTCAGGGATCATGAGCAGTTCTTC. Complete variable domain (other parts from reference TRBV14 and TRBJ2-1): EAGVTQFPSHSVIEKGQTVTLRCDPISGHDNLYWYRRVMGKEIKFLLHFVKESKQDESGMPNNRFLAERTGGTYSTLKVQPAELEDSGVYFCASSHPRALRDHEQFFGPGTRLTVL.

V gene TRBV2 combines with J gene TRBJ2-3; 11 positions match TRBD2. The CDR3 contains 19 residues. The germline CDR1 and CDR2 sequences are SNHLY and FYNNEI. Trimming took 4 bases from V and 0 from J; bases not matched to a gene: 12. The CDR3 DNA is TGTGCCAGCAGTGCGCGGCGACTAGCGGGGATGACTAGCACAGATACGCAGTATTTT. Protein sequence: CASSARRLAGMTSTDTQYF.

This clone was seen only once. The chain couples TRBV15 to TRBJ2-5, with D tentatively TRBD2 (6 bases). Germline values: CDR1 LNHNV, CDR2 YYDKDF (reference sequence). Trimming stripped 6 bases from V and 2 bases from J, with 10 bases between. This CDR3 comprises 13 residues. This chain's CDR3 is CATSKGLQETQYF. The CDR3, as DNA: TGTGCCACCAGTAAGGGACTGCAAGAGACCCAGTACTTC. The whole variable domain, filled in from reference TRBV15 and TRBJ2-5, reads DAMVIQNPRYQVTQFGKPVTLSCSQTLNHNVMYWYQQKSSQAPKLLFHYYDKDFNNEADTPDNFQSRRPNTSFCFLDIRSPGLGDTAMYLCATSKGLQETQYFGPGTRLLVL.

The chain carries TRBV5-4 and TRBJ1-4; the match to TRBD1 covers 8 bases. The CDR3 totals 15 residues. V lost 1 base, J lost 8 bases, and 7 bases stayed unmatched. Germline CDR1 SGHNT, CDR2 YYREEE (reference sequence). The CDR3 DNA reads as TGTGCCAGCAGCTTGTCCGGACAGGGTCCCGAAAAACTGTTTTTT. Translated, it gives CASSLSGQGPEKLFF.

V usage is TRBV6-1 and J usage is TRBJ2-5, with 7 bases lining up with TRBD2. CDR1 and CDR2 from the germline V gene are MNHNS and SASEGT. V gave up 4 bases and J gave up 2 bases; unmatched junction bases: 7. The CDR3 totals 15 residues. CDR3 nucleotide sequence: TGTGCCAGCAGTGGGAAACTAGCGCGGCAAGAGACCCAGTACTTC. As protein: CASSGKLARQETQYF.